The next 32 T cell receptor beta chains were all read from a single sample in a study of CD8+CD57+ T cells in acquired aplastic anemia. TCR beta VDJ combinations and CDR3 sequences were profiled from genomic DNA. TCRdb analysed the reads with MiXCR anew, one entry per CDR3 protein. The sample gives some 42,000 distinct CDR3 sequences, about two thirds of which show up once; roughly a quarter is in the top ten. The sequenced sample consisted of sorted CD4+, CD8+, or CD8+CD57+ T cells (not recorded which) from PBMCs. The receptors shown here come from a human donor in good health, serving as a control.

The chain combines TRBV5-4 with TRBJ1-3, with D possibly matching TRBD1 (6 bases). V shed 3 bases and J shed 4 bases, with 14 bases lying between them. The germline CDR1 and CDR2 sequences are SGHNT and YYREEE (reference sequence). The CDR3 sequence is 15 residues long. The DNA of the CDR3 is TGTGCCAGCAGCTCGGGACATCCGTCAGGAAACACCATATATTTT. It specifies CASSSGHPSGNTIYF.

The chain joins TRBV19 to TRBJ2-7; 12 positions match TRBD1. Germline V CDR1 and CDR2: LNHDA, SQIVND (reference sequence). The V gene end was trimmed by 3 bases and the J gene end by 4 bases; junction bases not matched to a gene: 4. This CDR3 is built from 15 residues. CDR3 DNA: TGTGCCAGTAGTATGGGACAGGGGGCCTCTTACGAGCAGTACTTC. Encoded protein: CASSMGQGASYEQYF.

This clonotype came up a few times. The chain combines TRBV6-1 with TRBJ2-1; 10 nucleotides match TRBD2. Trimming cost V 2 bases and J 8 bases; bases outside gene matches: 6. This CDR3 has 15 amino acids. Germline lookup yields CDR1 MNHNS and CDR2 SASEGT. CDR3 in DNA: TGTGCCAGCAGTGAATTGAGCGGGGGGGGGGATGAGCAGTTCTTC. It encodes CASSELSGGGDEQFF.

The rearrangement links TRBV7-6 to TRBJ1-1, with unresolved D. The CDR3 totals 13 residues. Germline V gene data show CDR1 as SGHVS and CDR2 as FNYEAQ. V was trimmed by 2 bases and J by 1 base, leaving 5 bases between them. CDR3 bases: TGTGCCAGCAGCTTACTCAGGAACACTGAAGCTTTCTTT. Residues: CASSLLRNTEAFF.

The chain carries TRBV7-9 and TRBJ1-2; D might be TRBD1 (6 bases). The CDR3 has 15 amino acids. The germline V and J ends were trimmed by 4 bases and 4 bases, with 16 bases remaining between them. Germline-derived CDR1 and CDR2 are SEHNR and FQNEAQ (reference sequence). The CDR3 region is CASSSTPMDSYGYTF. Written as DNA, the CDR3 is TGTGCCAGCAGCTCAACGCCGATGGACAGCTATGGCTACACCTTC.

This rearrangement joins TRBV11-1 to TRBJ2-3, with 10 nucleotides matching TRBD1. The CDR3 length is 16 residues. From germline, CDR1 is SGHAT and CDR2 FQDESV (reference sequence). Unmatched junction bases numbered 5, after V lost 5 bases and J lost 0 bases. This CDR3 is CASSVRDRGSTDTQYF. CDR3 DNA sequence: TGTGCCAGCAGCGTACGGGACAGGGGAAGCACAGATACGCAGTATTTT. Combining the CDR3 with reference TRBV11-1 and TRBJ2-3 gives the whole variable domain EAEVAQSPRYKITEKSQAVAFWCDPISGHATLYWYRQILGQGPELLVQFQDESVVDDSQLPKDRFSAERLKGVDSTLKIQPAELGDSAMYLCASSVRDRGSTDTQYFGPGTRLTVL.

This chain's CDR3 is CASSDGVSGGANVLTF. The DNA for the CDR3 is TGTGCCAGCAGTGACGGTGTCTCTGGGGGGGCCAACGTCCTGACTTTC. The chain joins TRBV6-4 to TRBJ2-6; D is unclear. Trimming left V 2 bases short and J 4 bases short, with 12 bases between. The CDR3 has 16 amino acids. Germline V CDR1 and CDR2: MRHNA, SNTAGT.

The gene calls are TRBV7-2 and TRBJ1-1, with 7 nucleotides matching TRBD1. The V segment lost 3 bases and the J segment 5 bases; nucleotides outside the gene matches: 3. This CDR3 has 13 amino acids. CDR1 and CDR2 from the germline V gene are SGHTA and FQGNSA. CDR3 coding DNA: TGTGCCAGCAGCTTGGGACAGACAACTGAAGCTTTCTTT. It encodes CASSLGQTTEAFF.

This clonotype occurred once. The chain uses TRBV24-1 and TRBJ2-3, with 8 bases identical to TRBD2. The CDR3 consists of 14 residues. The V and J ends lost 5 bases and 2 bases, in that order; junction bases with no gene match: 2. CDR1 is KGHDR and CDR2 is SFDVKD in the germline V gene. The DNA for the CDR3 is TGTGCCACCAGTGGCGGGGGGATCACAGATACGCAGTATTTT. Amino acids: CATSGGGITDTQYF.

This chain connects TRBV10-3 to TRBJ2-2; TRBD2 matches 11 bases. Trimming took 0 bases from V and 7 from J; bases not matched to a gene: 10. Germline V gene data show CDR1 as ENHRY and CDR2 as SYGVKD. This CDR3 has 18 residues. For the CDR3, the DNA is TGTGCCATCAGTGAGTCTCGAAATAGCGGGGGGGCGGACGGGGAGCTGTTTTTT. This translates into CAISESRNSGGADGELFF.

The sample holds a few counts of this clonotype. The chain uses TRBV2 and TRBJ1-5; unclear D gene. The CDR3 is 15 residues long. The germline V and J ends were trimmed by 0 bases and 4 bases, with 10 bases remaining between them. Germline V gene data show CDR1 as SNHLY and CDR2 as FYNNEI. In nucleotides, the CDR3 is TGTGCCAGCAGTGAAGCGGGAGATCCTAATCAGCCCCAGCATTTT. Its protein is CASSEAGDPNQPQHF.

Here the CDR3 reads CASSPQFGYEQYF. The CDR3 nucleotides read TGTGCCAGCTCTCCGCAGTTTGGCTACGAGCAGTACTTC. J is TRBJ2-7 and V is TRBV7-9; D remains unclear. V lost 8 bases and J 3 bases, leaving 14 bases between the germline ends. This CDR3 is 13 amino acids long. Germline values: CDR1 SEHNR, CDR2 FQNEAQ (reference sequence).

The chain has TRBV9 and TRBJ2-3; 14 nucleotides align to TRBD2. V dropped 0 bases and J dropped 4; count of bases not matched to a gene: 7. The CDR3 extends over 18 amino acids. Germline CDR1 SGDLS, CDR2 YYNGEE. For the CDR3, the DNA is TGTGCCAGCAGCGTAGCACCCGGGACTAGCGGGGGATCAGATACGCAGTATTTT. It translates to CASSVAPGTSGGSDTQYF.

The rearrangement joins TRBV29-1 to TRBJ2-7; 10 bases fit TRBD2. The germline CDR1 and CDR2 sequences are SQVTM and ANQGSEA. This CDR3 is built from 13 residues. V lost 6 bases and J lost 4; bases outside the gene matches: 6. CDR3 DNA: TGCAGCGTCACCTCACTAGCGGGATACGAGCAGTACTTC. Its translation: CSVTSLAGYEQYF.

The gene calls are TRBV19 and TRBJ2-5, with 8 positions matching TRBD2. CDR3 length equals 15 residues. The V and J ends lost 5 bases and 1 base, in that order; junction bases with no gene match: 6. CDR1 is LNHDA, CDR2 SQIVND, per germline (reference sequence). CDR3 region: CASSLRGGPQETQYF. In DNA, the CDR3 is TGTGCCAGTAGTCTGCGCGGGGGGCCCCAAGAGACCCAGTACTTC.

This chain connects TRBV10-1 to TRBJ1-2; D not resolved. Per the germline V gene, CDR1 is WNHNN and CDR2 is SYGVQD (reference sequence). CDR3 size: 16 residues. V was clipped by 3 bases and J by 2 bases, with 16 bases between them. Here the CDR3 DNA reads TGCGCCAGCAGTGAATTACACGTTAGACCAAACTATGGCTACACCTTC. Translating gives CASSELHVRPNYGYTF.

The chain combines TRBV20-1 with TRBJ2-7; 8 nucleotides agree with TRBD1. From germline, CDR1 is DFQATT and CDR2 SNEGSKA (reference sequence). The CDR3 runs 14 residues. V shed 3 bases and J 2 bases; nucleotides not matched to a gene: 6. The CDR3 region has the DNA TGCAGTGCTAGGCCCGACAGGGGCCCCTACGAGCAGTACTTC. It translates to CSARPDRGPYEQYF.

This clonotype was counted at least ten times. The chain recombines TRBV11-2 with TRBJ1-5, with D possibly being TRBD1 (6 bases). V was clipped by 5 bases and J by 0 bases, with 23 bases between them. There are 19 residues in the CDR3. In germline, CDR1 is SGHAT, CDR2 FQNNGV. The CDR3: CASSQASEGGSTSNQPQHF. The CDR3 coding sequence is TGTGCCAGCAGCCAGGCTAGCGAAGGGGGATCTACTAGCAATCAGCCCCAGCATTTT.

The chain recombines TRBV19 with TRBJ1-6; TRBD1 is a possible D gene (5 bases). This CDR3 has 13 residues. Germline V gene sequence: CDR1 LNHDA, CDR2 SQIVND (reference sequence). The V end lost 8 bases, the J end lost 5 bases, and 10 bases lay between the germline ends. CDR3 amino acids: CASGRVDNSPLHF. The CDR3 nucleotides read TGTGCCAGTGGCAGGGTCGATAATTCACCCCTCCACTTT.

This clonotype rates as medium-sized. The chain couples TRBV24-1 to TRBJ1-1; no definite D call. CDR3 length: 12 amino acids. Germline loops: CDR1 KGHDR, CDR2 SFDVKD. The germline V and J ends were trimmed by 0 bases and 8 bases, with 6 bases remaining between them. As DNA, the CDR3 is TGTGCCACCAGTGATTTGGCGGGGGAAGCTTTCTTT. Translating it yields CATSDLAGEAFF.

The chain couples TRBV7-6 to TRBJ2-5; D unclear. CDR1 and CDR2 (germline): SGHVS, FNYEAQ. This CDR3 region has 12 residues. Trimming took 0 bases from V and 4 from J, leaving 3 bases between them. CDR3 in DNA: TGTGCCAGCAGCTTAGCTACAGAGACCCAGTACTTC. Its translation: CASSLATETQYF. The full variable domain, rest sourced from reference TRBV7-6 and TRBJ2-5, is GAGVSQSPRYKVTKRGQDVALRCDPISGHVSLYWYRQALGQGPEFLTYFNYEAQQDKSGLPNDRFSAERPEGSISTLTIQRTEQRDSAMYRCASSLATETQYFGPGTRLLVL.

The chain recombines TRBV15 with TRBJ2-1, with unresolved D. Germline lookup yields CDR1 LNHNV and CDR2 YYDKDF (reference sequence). Trimming left V 1 base short and J 2 bases short, with 12 bases between. The CDR3 totals 16 residues. DNA for the CDR3: TGTGCCACCAGCAGAGTATTAGTAGATCCCTACAATGAGCAGTTCTTC. Encoded protein: CATSRVLVDPYNEQFF. The full variable domain, completed using reference TRBV15 and TRBJ2-1, is DAMVIQNPRYQVTQFGKPVTLSCSQTLNHNVMYWYQQKSSQAPKLLFHYYDKDFNNEADTPDNFQSRRPNTSFCFLDIRSPGLGDTAMYLCATSRVLVDPYNEQFFGPGTRLTVL.

This clonotype was counted at least ten times. V and J are TRBV27 and TRBJ2-7, with a weak D call TRBD1 (6 bases). The CDR3 has 14 residues. Trimming removed 4 bases from V and 1 base from J, with 11 bases in between. Germline CDR1 is MNHEY and CDR2 is SMNVEV (reference sequence). In nucleotides, the CDR3 is TGTGCCAGCAGTTGGCAGCAGGGGTCCTACGAGCAGTACTTC. Protein product: CASSWQQGSYEQYF.

This clonotype was detected ten times or more. V and J are TRBV5-4 and TRBJ1-6, with 8 bases aligning to TRBD1. Germline V gene data show CDR1 as SGHNT and CDR2 as YYREEE (reference sequence). This CDR3 spans 15 amino acids. V was pared by 1 base and J by 8 bases, with 5 bases of the junction left unmatched. CDR3 region: CASSLLGTGDSPLHF. The CDR3 DNA reads TGTGCCAGCAGCTTGTTAGGGACAGGAGATTCACCCCTCCACTTT.

The chain recombines TRBV29-1 with TRBJ2-2; 9 bases agree with TRBD1. The V gene's germline CDR1 is SQVTM and CDR2 ANQGSEA. V lost 4 bases and J lost 2; bases outside the gene matches: 11. This CDR3 is 17 amino acids long. The CDR3 is CSVAGTGRKKNTGELFF. The CDR3 region has the DNA TGCAGCGTTGCCGGGACAGGGAGGAAAAAAAACACCGGGGAGCTGTTTTTT.

This chain connects TRBV18 to TRBJ1-4; perhaps TRBD1 as D (5 bases). Germline assignment: CDR1 KGHSH and CDR2 LQKENI. V lost 0 bases to trimming and J lost 3 bases, with 11 bases between them. The CDR3 length is 16 residues. DNA of the CDR3: TGTGCCAGCTCACCACCCCGGGTGGGGCCTAATGAAAAACTGTTTTTT. It is translated as CASSPPRVGPNEKLFF.

As concerns this clonotype: Compared with germline, one end of the junction differs, possibly owing to a read error. The V gene is TRBV29-1, the J gene TRBJ2-5; D not resolved. Germline V CDR1 and CDR2: SQVTM, ANQGSEA. The CDR3 totals 14 residues. The CDR3 sequence: CSYPHRVEQETQHF. CDR3 in DNA: TGCAGCTATCCCCATCGGGTGGAACAAGAGACCCAGCACTTC.

V and J are TRBV10-3 and TRBJ2-5, with unresolved D. Germline V lookup: CDR1 ENHRY, CDR2 SYGVKD. Between the trimmed V and J ends, which lost 0 bases and 5 bases, there was a span of 4 bases. The CDR3 spans 12 residues. In DNA form, the CDR3 reads TGTGCCATCAGTGAGTCGGAGGAGACCCAGTACTTC. Residues: CAISESEETQYF.

This clonotype is labeled as medium-sized. As DNA, the CDR3 is TGCAGCGTTGGGACAGATACACGAGCGAACACTGAAGCTTTCTTT. Protein sequence: CSVGTDTRANTEAFF. The chain recombines TRBV29-1 with TRBJ1-1; tentatively, D is TRBD1 (6 bases). This CDR3 contains 15 residues. V lost 4 bases to trimming and J lost 1 base, with 16 bases between them. Germline V gives CDR1 SQVTM, CDR2 ANQGSEA.

This clonotype is labeled medium-sized. CDR3 nucleotides: TGTGCCAGTAGCTTCGGACAGACCTACGAGCAGTACTTC. It codes for CASSFGQTYEQYF. The rearrangement links TRBV19 to TRBJ2-7, with D possibly being TRBD1 (6 bases). Germline assignment: CDR1 LNHDA and CDR2 SQIVND (reference sequence). Trimming pared 6 bases from V and 2 bases from J, leaving 11 bases between. CDR3 length: 13 amino acids. The full variable domain, rest sourced from reference TRBV19 and TRBJ2-7, is DGGITQSPKYLFRKEGQNVTLSCEQNLNHDAMYWYRQDPGQGLRLIYYSQIVNDFQKGDIAEGYSVSREKKESFPLTVTSAQKNPTAFYLCASSFGQTYEQYFGPGTRLTVT.

The chain carries TRBV29-1 and TRBJ2-7; TRBD1 might be the D (6 bases). The length of the CDR3 is 14 residues. V dropped 5 bases and J dropped 0 bases, with 14 bases sitting between them. From germline, CDR1 is SQVTM and CDR2 ANQGSEA. CDR3 in amino acids: CSVLRQVSSYEQYF. The CDR3 nucleotides read TGCAGCGTTTTAAGACAGGTCAGCTCCTACGAGCAGTACTTC.

The chain joins TRBV25-1 to TRBJ1-1; 9 positions match TRBD1. CDR1 MGHDK and CDR2 SYGVNS come from the germline V gene. J gave up 5 bases and V 4 bases, and 5 bases lay outside the gene matches. This CDR3 spans 14 amino acids. The CDR3 spells CASSVGQGYTEAFF. DNA for the CDR3: TGTGCCAGCAGTGTCGGACAGGGGTATACTGAAGCTTTCTTT.